Sequencing of this T cell receptor (beta chain) was carried out in a study of blood T cell repertoires in COVID-19. Germline values: CDR1 SGHNT, CDR2 YYREEE (reference sequence). The CDR3 length is 14 residues. V was pared by 4 bases and J by 2 bases, with 12 bases between. The protocol was immunoSEQ multiplex PCR, while the TCRdb copy is restricted to in-frame clones and leaves out a portion. This sample carries around 200,000 clones, more than 70% of them seen once, and the ten largest clones take roughly 6.2%. The chain uses TRBV5-4 and TRBJ1-1, with D possibly being TRBD1 (5 bases). Sequenced sample: PBMCs or T cells enriched from blood (not recorded which). This receptor was identified in a man aged 35 to 55 who had recovered from COVID-19. The CDR3 DNA reads as TGTGCCAGCAGCCAGGTGGGGGGTAACACTGAAGCTTTCTTT. Its protein is CASSQVGGNTEAFF.